The 27 T cell receptor beta chains below come from one sample, sequenced in a study of human T cells and chemical hapten exposure. The time point was: patch test 2, 6 weeks after DPC sensitization. Treatment noted: therapeutic diphenylcyclopropenone sensitization with weekly scalp DPC. TCRdb re-called the RACE reads through MiXCR, storing one row per CDR3 protein. The sample contains more than 110,000 distinct CDR3 sequences, 10% to 15% of which appear only once. The specimen comprised whole blood, sampled in connection with sensitization to the hapten diphenylcyclopropenone (DPC). The source is a woman aged 50 to 65 with alopecia areata. Some clones in this sample may be carry-over from other donors' samples.

The chain recombines TRBV20-1 with TRBJ2-3; possibly TRBD1 or TRBD2 for D (5 bases each). V was shortened by 4 bases and J by 1 base, with 12 bases between the two germline ends. In germline, CDR1 is DFQATT, CDR2 SNEGSKA (reference sequence). This CDR3 is 14 amino acids long. DNA for the CDR3: TGCAGTGCTAACCGGGACGGCCGCACAGATACGCAGTATTTT. The encoded protein is CSANRDGRTDTQYF.

The chain combines TRBV5-4 with TRBJ1-1, with D possibly matching TRBD1 (6 bases). The CDR3 totals 15 residues. From germline, CDR1 is SGHNT and CDR2 YYREEE (reference sequence). V shed 4 bases and J shed 1 base, with 14 bases lying between them. The CDR3 sequence: CASSPGGDKNTEAFF. The CDR3 coding sequence is TGTGCCAGCAGCCCTGGAGGGGACAAGAACACTGAAGCTTTCTTT.

This clonotype has ten or more counts. V gene TRBV12-3 or TRBV12-4 combines with J gene TRBJ2-5; D not certain. CDR3 length: 12 amino acids. The ends were cut back, 6 bases at V and 4 bases at J, with 9 bases in the middle. In DNA, the CDR3 is TGTGCCAGCAGCACGAAGGGAGAGACCCAGTACTTC. It encodes CASSTKGETQYF.

This clonotype was counted ten times or more. This chain links TRBV7-8 with TRBJ2-4; 9 bases match TRBD2. The junction had 8 bases not matched to a gene; V was cut back by 5 bases and J by 0 bases. The germline V gene encodes CDR1 SGHVS and CDR2 FQNEAQ. The CDR3 length is 17 residues. The CDR3 coding sequence is TGTGCCAGCAGCCCCCGCGGGGGGGCACTAGCCAAAAACATTCAGTACTTC. Amino acid sequence: CASSPRGGALAKNIQYF.

This clonotype has only a few counts. The chain combines TRBV7-9 with TRBJ2-4; D is possibly TRBD1 or TRBD2 (5 bases each). CDR1 is SEHNR and CDR2 is FQNEAQ in the germline V gene (reference sequence). V lost 4 bases, J lost 6 bases, and 13 bases lay in between. The CDR3 is made up of 14 amino acids. The CDR3 coding sequence is TGTGCCAGCAGCTCTCCGGGACGTGGAAACATTCAGTACTTC. Protein sequence: CASSSPGRGNIQYF.

This clonotype was counted only a few times. CDR3 sequence: CASSAGQGVEQYF. The CDR3 bases are TGTGCCAGCAGTGCGGGACAGGGAGTGGAGCAGTACTTC. The J gene is TRBJ2-7, the V gene TRBV12-3 or TRBV12-4; 9 bases match TRBD1. V lost 5 bases and J lost 7; bases outside the gene matches: 6. The CDR3 is 13 amino acids.

This clonotype was observed at least ten times. V gene TRBV28 combines with J gene TRBJ2-2, with 9 bases fitting TRBD2. With 2 bases clipped from V and 3 bases from J, the junction kept 1 base outside the gene matches. The CDR3 contains 15 residues. CDR1 MDHEN and CDR2 SYDVKM come from the germline V gene. This chain's CDR3 is CASSLIAGDTGELFF. As DNA, the CDR3 is TGTGCCAGCAGTTTAATAGCGGGAGACACCGGGGAGCTGTTTTTT.

This clonotype appeared many times. The genes are TRBV10-3 and TRBJ1-1; D is uncertain. Between the trimmed V and J ends, which lost 6 bases and 3 bases, there was a span of 11 bases. The CDR3 has 13 residues. In germline, CDR1 is ENHRY, CDR2 SYGVKD. As DNA, the CDR3 is TGTGCCATCAGGAGTGGAGGTGACACTGAAGCTTTCTTT. It codes for CAIRSGGDTEAFF.

This chain links TRBV6-1 with TRBJ1-5; 12 bases fit TRBD1. The germline V gene has CDR1 MNHNS and CDR2 SASEGT. The V segment lost 6 bases and the J segment 6 bases; nucleotides outside the gene matches: 6. CDR3 length equals 15 residues. CDR3 loop: CASSRGQGAIQPQHF. CDR3 coding DNA: TGTGCCAGCAGCCGGGGACAGGGGGCAATTCAGCCCCAGCATTTT.

The rearrangement links TRBV12-3 or TRBV12-4 to TRBJ2-5; perhaps TRBD1 as D (5 bases). The ends were cut back, 7 bases at V and 5 bases at J, with 14 bases in the middle. The CDR3 extends over 13 amino acids. CDR3 loop: CASNRQDRETQYF. In nucleotides, the CDR3 is TGTGCCAGCAACAGGCAGGATAGGGAGACCCAGTACTTC.

This clonotype was detected a few times. The genes are TRBV19 and TRBJ1-5, with TRBD1 identical over 8 bases. Trimming cost V 5 bases and J 6 bases; bases outside gene matches: 6. CDR3 length: 14 amino acids. CDR1 and CDR2 (germline): LNHDA, SQIVND (reference sequence). This CDR3 reads CASSLGQVRQPQHF. The DNA of the CDR3 is TGTGCCAGTAGTTTGGGACAGGTCCGTCAGCCCCAGCATTTT.

The chain joins TRBV7-9 to TRBJ2-1, with 14 bases matching TRBD2. CDR1 is SEHNR and CDR2 is FQNEAQ in the germline V gene (reference sequence). V shed 5 bases, J shed 9 bases, and the junction held 12 bases outside the gene matches. This CDR3 has 17 amino acids. DNA of the CDR3: TGTGCCAGCAGCCCACGTCCGGGACTAGCGGGAGTGGGTGAGCAGTTCTTC. It translates to CASSPRPGLAGVGEQFF.

V is TRBV6-5 and J is TRBJ2-1, with D maybe TRBD1 (5 bases). This CDR3 spans 15 amino acids. In germline, CDR1 is MNHEY, CDR2 SVGAGI. Trimming removed 6 bases at V and 4 bases at J, with 16 bases between. The CDR3 here is CASRQDRKSYNEQFF. The CDR3 region has the DNA TGTGCCAGCAGACAGGACCGGAAGAGTTACAATGAGCAGTTCTTC.

This clonotype was observed a few times. This chain links TRBV29-1 with TRBJ2-2; D call uncertain. The germline gives CDR1 SQVTM, CDR2 ANQGSEA. V lost 7 bases, J lost 4 bases, and 16 bases lay in between. This CDR3 is 14 amino acids long. This CDR3 reads CSAAPGLFTGELFF. The DNA of the CDR3 is TGCAGCGCCGCCCCGGGCCTCTTCACCGGGGAGCTGTTTTTT.

The J gene is TRBJ1-3, the V gene TRBV20-1; no clear D gene. The V gene lost 6 bases and the J gene lost 0 bases, with 9 bases spanning the gap. The CDR3 has 13 amino acids. Germline loops: CDR1 DFQATT, CDR2 SNEGSKA (reference sequence). CDR3 protein: CSASHNSGNTIYF. CDR3 DNA sequence: TGCAGTGCCAGCCACAACTCTGGAAACACCATATATTTT.

In this sample, this clonotype turned up many times. V and J are TRBV19 and TRBJ2-4, with 7 bases matching TRBD1. The CDR3 consists of 16 residues. Germline values: CDR1 LNHDA, CDR2 SQIVND (reference sequence). V lost 5 bases and J lost 0; bases outside the gene matches: 7. The CDR3 DNA reads TGTGCCAGTAGTCCGCGACAGGGCTTAGCCAAAAACATTCAGTACTTC. Its translation is CASSPRQGLAKNIQYF. Filled out from reference TRBV19 and TRBJ2-4, the complete variable domain reads DGGITQSPKYLFRKEGQNVTLSCEQNLNHDAMYWYRQDPGQGLRLIYYSQIVNDFQKGDIAEGYSVSREKKESFPLTVTSAQKNPTAFYLCASSPRQGLAKNIQYFGAGTRLSVL.

This clonotype was detected a few times. The chain combines TRBV6-1 with TRBJ2-7; D tentatively reads TRBD1 or TRBD2 (5 bases each). Germline CDR1 reads MNHNS; CDR2 reads SASEGT. V shed 6 bases and J shed 3 bases, with 18 bases lying between them. This CDR3 contains 15 residues. CDR3 protein: CASSEGPGSFYEQYF. CDR3 DNA sequence: TGTGCCAGCAGCGAGGGACCGGGATCTTTCTACGAGCAGTACTTC.

This clonotype was seen many times. The J gene is TRBJ1-2, the V gene TRBV20-1, with D uncertain. This CDR3 is built from 13 residues. Germline CDR1 reads DFQATT; CDR2 reads SNEGSKA (reference sequence). V lost 8 bases and J 0 bases, leaving 13 bases between the germline ends. CDR3 region: CSPHVPANYGYTF. In DNA form, the CDR3 reads TGCAGTCCCCACGTTCCGGCTAACTATGGCTACACCTTC.

The chain uses TRBV5-1 and TRBJ1-4; 10 bases agree with TRBD1. This CDR3 contains 15 residues. CDR1 and CDR2 from the germline V gene are SGHRS and YFSETQ. The V and J ends lost 5 bases and 8 bases, in that order; junction bases with no gene match: 9. As DNA, the CDR3 is TGCGCCAGCAGACCCACGGGACAGGGGTGGGAAAAACTGTTTTTT. It codes for CASRPTGQGWEKLFF.

This clonotype was seen a few times. This rearrangement joins TRBV2 to TRBJ1-2; tentatively, D is TRBD1 (5 bases). V was trimmed by 0 bases and J by 8 bases, leaving 16 bases between them. The CDR3 runs 15 residues. Germline V gene sequence: CDR1 SNHLY, CDR2 FYNNEI. DNA for the CDR3: TGTGCCAGCAGTGAAGCGGGGACCGATATTGGGGGCTACACCTTC. The encoded protein is CASSEAGTDIGGYTF.

This clonotype has only a few counts. The chain recombines TRBV11-2 with TRBJ2-3; 9 bases match TRBD1. The CDR3 is made up of 16 amino acids. Germline V lookup: CDR1 SGHAT, CDR2 FQNNGV. Trimming removed 5 bases from V and 5 bases from J; junction bases left unmatched: 11. The chain's CDR3 is CASSPGTGIFIDTQYF. In DNA form, the CDR3 reads TGTGCCAGCAGCCCGGGGACAGGGATTTTCATAGATACGCAGTATTTT.

This clonotype was counted between two and nine times. This sequence joins TRBV6-5 and TRBJ2-1; D not resolved. This CDR3 has 11 residues. From germline, CDR1 is MNHEY and CDR2 SVGAGI. V was clipped by 6 bases and J by 9 bases, with 9 bases between them. Here the CDR3 reads CASSQRREQFF. CDR3 nucleotides: TGTGCCAGCAGCCAGAGACGTGAGCAGTTCTTC.

In this sample, this clonotype turned up a few times. This chain connects TRBV6-2 or TRBV6-3 to TRBJ2-7; the match to TRBD1 covers 7 bases. The CDR3 runs to 14 residues. The V gene end was trimmed by 1 base and the J gene end by 2 bases; junction bases not matched to a gene: 2. Germline V gene lookup returns CDR1 MNHEY and CDR2 SVGEGT. The CDR3 sequence is CASSYLDRPYEQYF. As DNA, the CDR3 is TGTGCCAGCAGTTACTTGGACAGGCCCTACGAGCAGTACTTC.

As for this clonotype: It is likely a read error, because the conserved phenylalanine at the end of the CDR3 is missing. V and J are TRBV12-3 or TRBV12-4 and TRBJ2-1; 7 nucleotides align to TRBD2. The CDR3 extends over 15 amino acids. Germline trimming cut 4 bases from V and 3 bases from J; bases unmatched to any gene: 6. The CDR3 is CASSSPRTSYNEQFS. For the CDR3, the DNA is TGTGCCAGCAGTTCCCCTCGGACTAGCTACAATGAGCAGTTCTCC.

This clonotype rates as medium-sized. The CDR3 DNA follows: TGTGCCACCCCGGGGGAGCGGGAGCTGGAAACTAGCACAGATACGCAGTATTTT. It specifies CATPGERELETSTDTQYF. The chain uses TRBV10-3 and TRBJ2-3; TRBD2 matches at 8 bases. This CDR3 spans 18 amino acids. CDR1 is ENHRY and CDR2 is SYGVKD in the germline V gene. J gave up 0 bases and V 10 bases, and 18 bases lay outside the gene matches.

V is TRBV20-1 and J is TRBJ2-1; 8 bases agree with TRBD2. The V gene end was trimmed by 6 bases and the J gene end by 5 bases; junction bases not matched to a gene: 12. CDR1 and CDR2 from the germline V gene are DFQATT and SNEGSKA (reference sequence). The CDR3 contains 15 residues. CDR3 sequence: CSAKGGTRGHNEQFF. The CDR3 DNA sequence: TGCAGTGCGAAAGGGGGGACTAGGGGCCACAATGAGCAGTTCTTC.

This sequence joins TRBV9 and TRBJ2-1; D might be TRBD2 (6 bases). The CDR3 contains 15 residues. V was trimmed by 4 bases and J by 3 bases, leaving 14 bases between them. CDR1 is SGDLS and CDR2 is YYNGEE in the germline V gene. CDR3 in DNA: TGTGCCAGCAGCCCCTGGGGGACTGTCTACAATGAGCAGTTCTTC. As protein: CASSPWGTVYNEQFF.